Presented here are 30 T cell receptor beta chains from one specimen sequenced in a study of T cells expressing NK-cell markers. Using the 5' RACE reads, TCRdb records one entry per CDR3 protein without DNA. This repertoire includes about 460,000 distinct CDR3 sequences. The sample taken for sequencing was blood T cells: a sorted CD56 or NKG2C T cell subset, CD4+ or CD8+ T cells, or bulk PBMC T cells (not recorded which). Every receptor here comes from a woman in her forties or fifties in good health.

The V gene is TRBV15, the J gene TRBJ2-1. The CDR3 runs 14 residues. The germline V gene encodes CDR1 LNHNV and CDR2 YYDKDF (reference sequence). CDR3 residues: CATSTSDFYNEQFF.

This rearrangement joins TRBV6-5 to TRBJ2-5; lacking DNA, the TRBD2 call made by TCRdb goes unchecked. Per the germline V gene, CDR1 is MNHEY and CDR2 is SVGAGI. The CDR3 has 14 residues. CDR3 protein: CASSPLAGGQTQYF.

This rearrangement joins TRBV10-3 to TRBJ2-1; TCRdb gives TRBD2 as the D gene, but with no DNA this cannot be confirmed. The germline V gene encodes CDR1 ENHRY and CDR2 SYGVKD. The CDR3 consists of 13 residues. CDR3 protein: CAIGTRTDNEQFF.

The rearrangement uses TRBV10-3 and TRBJ2-3; TCRdb lists TRBD2, though no DNA is available to test this call. Germline lookup yields CDR1 ENHRY and CDR2 SYGVKD. The CDR3 is 16 residues long. The CDR3 loop reads CAISFGTSGSGDTQYF.

V is TRBV11-2 and J is TRBJ2-7; as DNA is missing, the TRBD1 call by TCRdb cannot be tested. The CDR3 sequence is 13 residues long. The germline V gene encodes CDR1 SGHAT and CDR2 FQNNGV. The chain's CDR3 is CASSLSPLYEQYF.

The chain has TRBV12-3 or TRBV12-4 and TRBJ1-5; the TRBD1 assignment by TCRdb is unverifiable without DNA. The CDR3 is 14 residues long. The CDR3 is CASSFTGANQPQHF.

CDR3 protein: CASSLISGSTDTQYF. This rearrangement joins TRBV7-3 to TRBJ2-3; TCRdb designates TRBD2, a call that cannot be tested without DNA. This CDR3 has 15 amino acids. Germline assignment: CDR1 SGHTA and CDR2 FQGTGA.

This rearrangement joins TRBV5-1 to TRBJ2-1; no DNA is available, so the TRBD1 call from TCRdb remains unchecked. The germline V gene has CDR1 SGHRS and CDR2 YFSETQ. The length of the CDR3 is 13 residues. The CDR3 here is CASSLRDRGEQFF.

The chain employs TRBV12-3 or TRBV12-4 and TRBJ1-4; TCRdb reports TRBD1, a call that lacks DNA to check it against. This CDR3 comprises 13 residues. CDR3 residues: CASTGTGTRKLFF.

The chain links TRBV9 to TRBJ2-1. The CDR3 covers 13 residues. The germline V gene encodes CDR1 SGDLS and CDR2 YYNGEE. Here the CDR3 reads CASSVEGRVEQFF.

The chain recombines TRBV7-9 with TRBJ2-1. From germline, CDR1 is SEHNR and CDR2 FQNEAQ (reference sequence). This CDR3 region has 13 residues. CDR3 protein: CASSLSSSTEQFF.

The genes are TRBV4-1 and TRBJ2-3; TCRdb picks TRBD1, but there is no DNA to check that call. The CDR3 covers 15 residues. Germline lookup yields CDR1 MGHRA and CDR2 YSYEKL. The CDR3: CASSQSPDFTDTQYF.

This chain joins TRBV7-3 and TRBJ2-4; TCRdb names TRBD1, which stays unverified in the absence of DNA. The germline gives CDR1 SGHTA, CDR2 FQGTGA. The CDR3 loop spans 14 amino acids. This chain's CDR3 is CASSLGGVKNIQYF. Using reference TRBV7-3 and TRBJ2-4 for the parts outside the CDR3, the full variable domain is GAGVSQTPSNKVTEKGKYVELRCDPISGHTALYWYRQSLGQGPEFLIYFQGTGAADDSGLPNDRFFAVRPEGSVSTLKIQRTERGDSAVYLCASSLGGVKNIQYFGAGTRLSVL.

This chain links TRBV5-1 with TRBJ2-7. The CDR3 covers 15 residues. Germline-derived CDR1 and CDR2 are SGHRS and YFSETQ. CDR3 protein: CASSSDTLSSYEQYF.

The gene calls are TRBV3-1 and TRBJ2-1; TCRdb reports TRBD1, a call that lacks DNA to check it against. In germline, CDR1 is LGHDT, CDR2 YNNKEL (reference sequence). The CDR3 is 15 amino acids. The CDR3 sequence is CASSHSGSRDNEQFF.

This chain joins TRBV3-1 and TRBJ2-5; TCRdb indicates TRBD1, and absent DNA this call remains unverified. There are 18 residues in the CDR3. Germline CDR1 is LGHDT and CDR2 is YNNKEL (reference sequence). CDR3 sequence: CASSQVRRAGTMGETQYF.

The chain is built from TRBV4-2 and TRBJ2-7; TCRdb's D gene call, TRBD2, goes unchecked for lack of DNA. This CDR3 has 16 amino acids. Per the germline V gene, CDR1 is LGHNA and CDR2 is YNFKEQ. CDR3 loop: CASSPHGTSGSYEQYF.

The genes are TRBV10-3 and TRBJ1-1. Germline CDR1 ENHRY, CDR2 SYGVKD. CDR3 length equals 14 residues. CDR3 loop: CAISGRDQNTEAFF.

J is TRBJ2-7 and V is TRBV11-3; there is no DNA to check the TCRdb D call of TRBD2. This CDR3 region has 17 residues. From germline, CDR1 is SGHNT and CDR2 YENEEA. CDR3 sequence: CASSPNPGLAGVGEQYF.

The CDR3 region is CASSFQTGWTEAFF. The chain couples TRBV6-6 to TRBJ1-1. Germline V gives CDR1 MNHNY, CDR2 SVGAGI (reference sequence). The CDR3 extends over 14 amino acids.

The V gene is TRBV4-1, the J gene TRBJ2-7; TCRdb's assignment of TRBD1 cannot be checked, as there is no DNA. Per the germline V gene, CDR1 is MGHRA and CDR2 is YSYEKL. The CDR3 runs 13 residues. The CDR3 sequence is CASSHGKGAQRYF.

The rearrangement uses TRBV20-1 and TRBJ1-1; TCRdb reports TRBD1, a call that lacks DNA to check it against. Germline loops: CDR1 DFQATT, CDR2 SNEGSKA (reference sequence). CDR3 length equals 14 residues. CDR3 loop: CSARDSQGVFEAFF.

This chain links TRBV20-1 with TRBJ2-3; with no DNA, the TCRdb D assignment of TRBD2 cannot be verified. In germline, CDR1 is DFQATT, CDR2 SNEGSKA (reference sequence). The length of the CDR3 is 14 residues. This CDR3 reads CSASGPPSTDTQYF.

V gene TRBV12-3 or TRBV12-4 combines with J gene TRBJ2-2; TCRdb names TRBD2, which stays unverified in the absence of DNA. The CDR3 is made up of 17 amino acids. The CDR3: CASSLNIAGVGTGELFF.

The chain recombines TRBV2 with TRBJ1-5; TCRdb names TRBD1, which stays unverified in the absence of DNA. This CDR3 has 15 amino acids. Germline CDR1 SNHLY, CDR2 FYNNEI. This chain's CDR3 is CASSKPMGGHQPQHF.

The V gene is TRBV20-1, the J gene TRBJ1-4; the TCRdb call, TRBD1, lacks DNA for checking. This CDR3 contains 16 residues. CDR1 is DFQATT, CDR2 SNEGSKA, per germline (reference sequence). CDR3 amino acids: CSARDIGGTGREKLFF.

The gene calls are TRBV5-1 and TRBJ2-1; TCRdb returns TRBD2, unconfirmable since there is no DNA. The germline V gene has CDR1 SGHRS and CDR2 YFSETQ. The CDR3 spans 16 residues. The CDR3 sequence is CASSLGSSGAIDEQFF.

The chain combines TRBV11-1 with TRBJ2-1; checking the TCRdb D call of TRBD2 is not possible without DNA. The CDR3 spans 13 residues. The germline V gene has CDR1 SGHAT and CDR2 FQDESV (reference sequence). The CDR3 spells CASLGGVKDEQFF. Complete variable domain (other parts from reference TRBV11-1 and TRBJ2-1): EAEVAQSPRYKITEKSQAVAFWCDPISGHATLYWYRQILGQGPELLVQFQDESVVDDSQLPKDRFSAERLKGVDSTLKIQPAELGDSAMYLCASLGGVKDEQFFGPGTRLTVL.

The gene calls are TRBV6-5 and TRBJ2-1; TCRdb names TRBD1, which stays unverified in the absence of DNA. This CDR3 has 14 residues. CDR1 MNHEY and CDR2 SVGAGI come from the germline V gene. The CDR3 protein is CASTPGTVNNEQFF.

The V call is TRBV6-1, the J call TRBJ1-5; the D gene TCRdb calls, TRBD1, cannot be checked with no DNA. Germline assignment: CDR1 MNHNS and CDR2 SASEGT. This CDR3 contains 14 residues. Here the CDR3 reads CASSEWSGRRPQHF.